This TCR beta chain was captured in a study of blood T cell repertoires in COVID-19. Assay: immunoSEQ multiplex PCR; the TCRdb copy retains only in-frame clones and omits some. The profile shows about 400,000 clones, more than 75% of them singletons. In its sample, this clone was seen once. In germline, CDR1 is LNHDA, CDR2 SQIVND (reference sequence). The V gene end was trimmed by 9 bases and the J gene end by 6 bases; junction bases not matched to a gene: 5. The CDR3 length is 13 residues. The sequence was collected from a young woman who had recovered from COVID-19. The chain combines TRBV19 with TRBJ2-2, with 9 positions matching TRBD2. Source material: PBMCs or T cells enriched from blood (not recorded which). In DNA, the CDR3 is TGTGCCAGCGGACTAGCGTTAGCCGGGGAGCTGTTTTTT. It specifies CASGLALAGELFF.